Each of the 23 T cell receptor beta chains below was sequenced from the same sample in a study of tumor and adjacent non-tumor tissue in lung cancer. RNA was extracted from bulk tissue without any cell sorting. Three rounds of nested PCR, following a modified ARM-PCR protocol, produced the TCRbeta library. TCRdb reprocessed the multiplex PCR reads with MiXCR, giving one entry per CDR3 protein. The sample yields over 130,000 distinct CDR3 sequences, approximately 70% seen once. Sequenced input: lung tumor tissue. These receptors all come from a man between 60 and 70 years old with small cell lung cancer.

The J gene is TRBJ2-1, the V gene TRBV10-3; TRBD2 matches 8 bases. With V trimmed by 10 bases and J by 1 base, 6 bases remained unmatched. Germline V gives CDR1 ENHRY, CDR2 SYGVKD. The CDR3 has 14 amino acids. CDR3 nucleotides: TGTGCCAGTCATCGCGGGGGGTCCTACAATGAGCAGTTCTTC. Its protein product is CASHRGGSYNEQFF.

This clonotype has a count of ten or more. This chain joins TRBV4-1 and TRBJ2-2; TRBD2 aligns across 8 bases. This CDR3 contains 18 residues. Germline V CDR1 and CDR2: MGHRA, YSYEKL. V lost 0 bases and J lost 2; bases outside the gene matches: 8. CDR3 in amino acids: CASSQDWGSGANTGELFF. CDR3 in DNA: TGCGCCAGCAGCCAAGATTGGGGTAGCGGGGCCAACACCGGGGAGCTGTTTTTT.

The gene calls are TRBV20-1 and TRBJ2-7; 9 positions agree with TRBD2. This CDR3 spans 15 amino acids. Germline values: CDR1 DFQATT, CDR2 SNEGSKA (reference sequence). J was trimmed by 4 bases and V by 4 bases; bases with no gene match: 11. Here the CDR3 reads CSANDFWREGYEQYF. The CDR3 DNA sequence: TGCAGTGCTAACGATTTTTGGCGGGAGGGGTACGAGCAGTACTTC.

This clonotype was picked up many times. The J gene is TRBJ2-5, the V gene TRBV4-1; D is uncertain. In germline, CDR1 is MGHRA, CDR2 YSYEKL. Trimming removed 3 bases from V and 5 bases from J, with 7 bases in between. The CDR3 runs 12 residues. CDR3 bases: TGCGCCAGCAGCCAGAGTGGTGAGACCCAGTACTTC. This sequence encodes CASSQSGETQYF.

Only a few counts were recorded for this clonotype. The V and J genes are TRBV7-2 and TRBJ2-3, with 12 bases lining up with TRBD2. Germline V CDR1 and CDR2: SGHTA, FQGNSA. The V gene end was trimmed by 5 bases and the J gene end by 2 bases; junction bases not matched to a gene: 5. This CDR3 is 16 amino acids long. The CDR3 coding sequence is TGTGCCAGCAGCACGACTAGCGGGAGCCCCACAGATACGCAGTATTTT. This gives the protein CASSTTSGSPTDTQYF.

Points on this clonotype: At one end the junction does not follow the germline gene, possibly because of a read error. This chain joins TRBV11-2 and TRBJ2-7; D is unresolved. There are 13 residues in the CDR3. Germline V gives CDR1 SGHAT, CDR2 FQNNGV. CDR3 DNA: TGTGCCAGCAGTTTAGGACGGAACTGCGAGCAGTACTTC. This translates into CASSLGRNCEQYF.

The V call is TRBV28, the J call TRBJ2-2; D is perhaps TRBD1 (8 bases). Trimming took 6 bases from V and 6 from J, leaving 20 bases between them. The CDR3 is 16 residues long. The germline V gene encodes CDR1 MDHEN and CDR2 SYDVKM. The CDR3 protein is CASSFRRTGGAGELFF. DNA for the CDR3: TGTGCCAGCAGCTTCAGAAGAACAGGGGGGGCCGGGGAGCTGTTTTTT.

V and J are TRBV12-3 or TRBV12-4 and TRBJ2-2; D is undetermined. The CDR3 contains 14 residues. Between the trimmed V and J ends, which lost 3 bases and 7 bases, there was a span of 12 bases. The CDR3 nucleotides read TGTGCCAGCAGTTTCGTGTCGAAGGTCGGGGAGCTGTTTTTT. Amino acids: CASSFVSKVGELFF.

This chain uses TRBV18 with TRBJ2-1, with D uncertain. Looked up from germline, CDR1 is KGHSH and CDR2 is LQKENI. The V gene lost 4 bases and the J gene lost 8 bases, with 9 bases spanning the gap. The CDR3 length is 12 residues. The CDR3 is CASSRVRDEQFF. The CDR3 bases are TGTGCCAGCTCACGCGTCCGCGATGAGCAGTTCTTC.

The chain has TRBV19 and TRBJ2-7, with a weak D call TRBD2 (6 bases). Germline V gene sequence: CDR1 LNHDA, CDR2 SQIVND (reference sequence). The CDR3 is 13 residues long. The CDR3 is CTSSAGLSSEQYV. The CDR3 DNA reads TGTACCAGTAGTGCGGGACTCAGCTCCGAGCAGTACGTC.

Details on this clonotype: This may be a read error: a much more frequent sequence differs by one nucleotide. CDR3 loop: CASSLVAGGTGDLFF. The CDR3 DNA reads as TGTGCCAGCAGCTTAGTTGCGGGAGGAACCGGGGACCTGTTTTTT. V is TRBV7-2 and J is TRBJ2-2; TRBD2 aligns across 8 bases. There are 15 residues in the CDR3. The germline V gene has CDR1 SGHTA and CDR2 FQGNSA.

With regard to this clonotype: A read error may account for a junction end that differs from germline. The chain has TRBV12-3 or TRBV12-4 and TRBJ1-5; possible D gene TRBD1, 5 bases. CDR3 length: 13 residues. The CDR3 is CAGRETGNQPQHF. CDR3 DNA: TGTGCCGGCAGGGAGACAGGCAATCAGCCCCAGCATTTT.

On this clonotype: Just one base apart from a much larger clone, this may be a read error. The chain combines TRBV6-5 with TRBJ1-4; D is uncertain. This CDR3 contains 13 residues. V was shortened by 10 bases and J by 5 bases, with 14 bases between the two germline ends. Germline V gene data show CDR1 as MNHEY and CDR2 as SVGAGI. The CDR3 region is CATHENLNEKLFF. The CDR3 region has the DNA TGTGCCACCCACGAAAACTTGAATGAAAAACTGTTTTTT.

V is TRBV7-8 and J is TRBJ2-1; TRBD2 might be the D (5 bases). The germline V gene has CDR1 SGHVS and CDR2 FQNEAQ. V lost 4 bases to trimming and J lost 7 bases, with 14 bases between them. The CDR3 consists of 14 residues. DNA of the CDR3: TGTGCCAGCAGCTCTCGACTAAGTGGAAATGAGCAGTTCTTC. Its protein product is CASSSRLSGNEQFF.

This clonotype was recorded a few times. A clone one base away is much larger, so this may be a read error. The V and J genes are TRBV11-1 and TRBJ2-2; possibly TRBD1 or TRBD2 for D (5 bases each). In germline, CDR1 is SGHAT, CDR2 FQDESV (reference sequence). The CDR3 sequence is 16 residues long. The CDR3 region is CVSSLEQGRDPGELFF. CDR3 nucleotides: TGTGTCAGCAGCTTAGAGCAGGGACGTGACCCCGGGGAGCTGTTTTTT.

Remarks on this clonotype: It is likely a read error, because the conserved phenylalanine at the end of the CDR3 is missing. J is TRBJ2-2 and V is TRBV18, with D perhaps matching TRBD1 (5 bases). Germline CDR1 is KGHSH and CDR2 is LQKENI. There are 15 residues in the CDR3. Deletions cut 1 base from V and 4 bases from J, with 10 bases between. The CDR3 reads CASSPRSGRTGELFS. The CDR3, as DNA: TGTGCCAGCTCACCACGATCAGGGCGCACCGGGGAGCTGTTTTCT.

This clonotype is medium-sized in the sample. The chain is built from TRBV11-3 and TRBJ2-1; the match to TRBD2 covers 13 bases. Germline trimming cut 1 base from V and 8 bases from J; bases unmatched to any gene: 2. The CDR3 extends over 15 amino acids. Germline assignment: CDR1 SGHNT and CDR2 YENEEA. CDR3 DNA sequence: TGTGCCAGCAGCTTAGGGACTAGCGGGAGATATGAGCAGTTCTTC. Its translation: CASSLGTSGRYEQFF.

This clonotype was counted once. The chain has TRBV6-1 and TRBJ1-3; 8 nucleotides align to TRBD1. The ends lost 7 bases at V and 2 bases at J; junction bases unmatched: 7. This CDR3 is 15 amino acids long. Germline CDR1 MNHNS, CDR2 SASEGT. As DNA, the CDR3 is TGTGCCAGCAACACCGGGACAGGCCCTGGAAACACCATATATTTT. Residues: CASNTGTGPGNTIYF.

Details on this clonotype: The junction departs from germline at one end; a sequencing error may be responsible. The rearrangement links TRBV11-3 to TRBJ2-3; tentatively, D is TRBD1 (6 bases). The CDR3 has 15 residues. Germline CDR1 SGHNT, CDR2 YENEEA. In DNA form, the CDR3 reads TGTGTCAGCAGCCCAGGGGCGGGTAGCACAGATAGGCAGTATTTT. This sequence encodes CVSSPGAGSTDRQYF.

The genes are TRBV20-1 and TRBJ2-1, with D perhaps assigned TRBD1 or TRBD2 (5 bases each). This CDR3 region has 15 residues. Trimming left V 7 bases short and J 10 bases short, with 26 bases between. Germline V gene lookup returns CDR1 DFQATT and CDR2 SNEGSKA (reference sequence). CDR3 sequence reads: CSVKRVGTIEGEQFF. The CDR3 nucleotides read TGCAGTGTCAAGAGAGTAGGGACCATAGAGGGAGAGCAGTTCTTC.

With regard to this clonotype: No conserved phenylalanine or tryptophan is present at the end of the CDR3, so a read error is the likely explanation. The chain has TRBV7-9 and TRBJ1-5, with a tentative D call TRBD1 (6 bases). The CDR3 consists of 12 residues. The V gene's germline CDR1 is SEHNR and CDR2 FQNEAQ (reference sequence). V lost 5 bases and J 11 bases, leaving 13 bases between the germline ends. The DNA for the CDR3 is TGTGCCAGCAGCACGGGCAGGGGAGCCCAGCATTCT. It codes for CASSTGRGAQHS.

To note about this clonotype: It is likely a read error, because the conserved phenylalanine at the end of the CDR3 is missing. It is unclear where the CDR3 begins or ends on the DNA, so no DNA is shown, and the CDR3 is as TCRdb lists it. The V call is TRBV20-1, the J call TRBJ1-1. Germline CDR1 is DFQATT and CDR2 is SNEGSKA (reference sequence). The CDR3 has 14 residues if both end residues are counted. The CDR3 reads CSARAFAVDTEAFI.

This clonotype was observed many times. The V gene is TRBV4-2, the J gene TRBJ1-2, with D uncertain. The CDR3 has 14 amino acids. Looked up from germline, CDR1 is LGHNA and CDR2 is YNFKEQ. Trimming removed 0 bases at V and 2 bases at J, with 7 bases between. CDR3 nucleotide sequence: TGTGCCAGCAGCCAAGATAACAGAAACTATGGCTACACCTTC. Residues: CASSQDNRNYGYTF.